This entry lists 19 T cell receptor beta chains sequenced from one sample in a study of response to subunit inactivated influenza vaccine (dated by TCRdb to 2017 to 2018). Library preparation used RT-PCR. The reads were generated on an Illumina HiSeq 2500. TCRdb ran its own pipeline on the public reads, namely fastp trimming at Q25 and MiXCR clone calling, and kept in-frame beta chains. Entries that share a CDR3 protein sequence are merged under the most common genes and DNA. The sample records 500,000 to 600,000 distinct CDR3 sequences, more than 15% of which are singletons. The ten biggest clones cover 2.5% to 3.5% of the sample. Sequences were derived from CD4+ T cells sorted from PBMCs, sampled roughly 24 months after vaccination. All receptors derive from a man aged 45-69 years who received an inactivated influenza vaccine. Donor details come from another sample of the same person, matched by shared clones.

The chain uses TRBV6-1 and TRBJ1-5; the D gene is possibly TRBD1 (6 bases). The germline gives CDR1 MNHNS, CDR2 SASEGT. The CDR3 is made up of 15 amino acids. Trimming shortened V by 2 bases and J by 3 bases, and 11 bases separated the two germline ends. CDR3 coding DNA: TGTGCCAGCAGTGAATCGGGGGCCAACAATCAGCCCCAGCATTTT. Protein: CASSESGANNQPQHF.

The chain employs TRBV20-1 and TRBJ1-4; D gene ambiguous. The CDR3 sequence is 17 residues long. The V gene's germline CDR1 is DFQATT and CDR2 SNEGSKA (reference sequence). With 0 bases removed from V and 2 bases from J, the gap between germline ends came to 16 bases. CDR3 in amino acids: CSARDRRTAATNEKLFF. CDR3 DNA sequence: TGCAGTGCTAGAGATCGAAGAACAGCCGCCACTAATGAAAAACTGTTTTTT.

The rearrangement uses TRBV20-1 and TRBJ2-1, with 10 bases aligning to TRBD2. The V gene's germline CDR1 is DFQATT and CDR2 SNEGSKA (reference sequence). The CDR3 runs 19 residues. With 6 bases clipped from V and 5 bases from J, the junction kept 22 bases outside the gene matches. As DNA, the CDR3 is TGCAGTGCCACCGTGGCTCGGACTAGCGGCTTTCTTATTAACAATGAGCAGTTCTTC. Translation: CSATVARTSGFLINNEQFF.

The V gene is TRBV5-4, the J gene TRBJ1-6; perhaps TRBD1 as D (5 bases). Trimming shortened V by 0 bases and J by 4 bases, and 8 bases separated the two germline ends. Germline CDR1 is SGHNT and CDR2 is YYREEE (reference sequence). CDR3 length: 15 amino acids. For the CDR3, the DNA is TGTGCCAGCAGCTTGGGAAGGGGTTATAATTCACCCCTCCACTTT. Its translation is CASSLGRGYNSPLHF.

The chain links TRBV20-1 to TRBJ1-2; D ambiguous. Germline loops: CDR1 DFQATT, CDR2 SNEGSKA (reference sequence). V shed 1 base and J shed 7 bases, with 13 bases lying between them. The CDR3 has 13 residues. The CDR3 nucleotides read TGCAGTGCTAGAGCTGGGCCGACAACTGGCTACACCTTC. It yields the protein CSARAGPTTGYTF.

This clonotype was detected a few times. The chain links TRBV29-1 to TRBJ2-5; no definite D call. V lost 5 bases and J lost 5, with 9 bases in between. In germline, CDR1 is SQVTM, CDR2 ANQGSEA. CDR3 length equals 11 residues. The CDR3 is CSVTIGETQYF. In DNA form, the CDR3 reads TGCAGCGTTACAATAGGGGAGACCCAGTACTTC.

This clonotype was counted a few times. J is TRBJ2-1 and V is TRBV5-5; 9 positions agree with TRBD2. The CDR3 runs 17 residues. Germline CDR1 reads SGHKS; CDR2 reads YYEKEE (reference sequence). With V trimmed by 0 bases and J by 4 bases, 8 bases remained unmatched. CDR3 residues: CASSLGGSGGSYNEQFF. In DNA, the CDR3 is TGTGCCAGCAGCTTGGGGGGTAGCGGGGGATCGTACAATGAGCAGTTCTTC.

In its sample, this clonotype was seen a few times. The CDR3 region is CASSFQGYNQPQHF. The CDR3 DNA reads as TGTGCCAGCAGTTTTCAGGGGTACAATCAGCCCCAGCATTTT. This chain joins TRBV12-3 or TRBV12-4 and TRBJ1-5; perhaps TRBD1 as D (6 bases). The CDR3 is 14 residues long. Trimming shortened V by 3 bases and J by 3 bases, and 9 bases separated the two germline ends.

This clonotype was counted ten times or more. The chain carries TRBV29-1 and TRBJ2-2; D is ambiguous. Germline V gene sequence: CDR1 SQVTM, CDR2 ANQGSEA. The length of the CDR3 is 13 residues. V was cut by 6 bases and J by 6 bases, with 14 bases left in between. The CDR3 DNA sequence: TGCAGCGTCGCTCGGACGGTAGCCGGGGAGCTGTTTTTT. Protein sequence: CSVARTVAGELFF.

This clonotype showed up many times. This chain connects TRBV7-2 to TRBJ1-6; D is perhaps TRBD1 (6 bases). Germline V gene sequence: CDR1 SGHTA, CDR2 FQGNSA. This CDR3 has 16 amino acids. Trimming left V 7 bases short and J 6 bases short, with 19 bases between. CDR3 nucleotide sequence: TGTGCCAGCACCATCCAGGGGTCGGCGACTAATTCACCCCTCCACTTT. As protein: CASTIQGSATNSPLHF. Full variable domain (missing parts from reference TRBV7-2 and TRBJ1-6): GAGVSQSPSNKVTEKGKDVELRCDPISGHTALYWYRQSLGQGLEFLIYFQGNSAPDKSGLPSDRFSAERTGGSVSTLTIQRTQQEDSAVYLCASTIQGSATNSPLHFGNGTRLTVT.

This chain connects TRBV4-3 to TRBJ2-3, with 7 bases lining up with TRBD1. The CDR3 length is 15 residues. V shed 0 bases, J shed 0 bases, and the junction held 0 bases outside the gene matches. The germline CDR1 and CDR2 sequences are LGHNA and YSLEER. Written as DNA, the CDR3 is TGCGCCAGCAGCCAAGACAGGGGGAGCACAGATACGCAGTATTTT. It encodes CASSQDRGSTDTQYF.

This clonotype was found a few times. The rearrangement links TRBV11-3 to TRBJ1-1; no firm D call. In germline, CDR1 is SGHNT, CDR2 YENEEA. The CDR3 is made up of 15 amino acids. V was clipped by 4 bases and J by 1 base, with 13 bases between them. CDR3 protein: CASSSTDGPNTEAFF. CDR3 coding DNA: TGTGCCAGCAGCTCAACGGACGGTCCGAACACTGAAGCTTTCTTT.

In its sample, this clonotype was seen many times. The J gene is TRBJ2-1, the V gene TRBV7-2; 12 bases agree with TRBD2. The CDR3 consists of 15 residues. Trimming removed 3 bases from V and 8 bases from J; junction bases left unmatched: 5. The germline CDR1 and CDR2 sequences are SGHTA and FQGNSA. CDR3 nucleotide sequence: TGTGCCAGCAGCTTGACTAGCGGGAGTTTCCATGAGCAGTTCTTC. It encodes CASSLTSGSFHEQFF. Using reference TRBV7-2 and TRBJ2-1 for the parts outside the CDR3, the full variable domain is GAGVSQSPSNKVTEKGKDVELRCDPISGHTALYWYRQSLGQGLEFLIYFQGNSAPDKSGLPSDRFSAERTGGSVSTLTIQRTQQEDSAVYLCASSLTSGSFHEQFFGPGTRLTVL.

V and J are TRBV2 and TRBJ1-5; D uncertain. The CDR3 runs 17 residues. Trimming took off 3 bases at V and 2 bases at J, with 17 bases between the two ends. Looked up from germline, CDR1 is SNHLY and CDR2 is FYNNEI. Here the CDR3 DNA reads TGTGCCAGCAGTGAGGTTGACTCCGGGATTCGCAATCAGCCCCAGCATTTT. Translation: CASSEVDSGIRNQPQHF.

CDR3 in amino acids: CASSSRGPAPGANYGYTF. Here the CDR3 DNA reads TGTGCCAGCAGTTCCAGAGGGCCGGCCCCTGGAGCTAACTATGGCTACACCTTC. J is TRBJ1-2 and V is TRBV27; D gene ambiguous. V lost 4 bases, J lost 0 bases, and 21 bases lay in between. This CDR3 contains 18 residues. Germline V gene data show CDR1 as MNHEY and CDR2 as SMNVEV (reference sequence).

The V gene is TRBV6-2 or TRBV6-3, the J gene TRBJ2-7, with D tentatively TRBD1 or TRBD2 (6 bases each). Looked up from germline, CDR1 is MNHEY and CDR2 is SVGEGT. The V and J ends lost 7 bases and 2 bases respectively, with 15 bases between them. CDR3 length: 14 residues. Here the CDR3 reads CASMGASVAYEQYF. In DNA, the CDR3 is TGTGCCAGCATGGGGGCTAGCGTTGCCTACGAGCAGTACTTC.

This chain connects TRBV28 to TRBJ1-2; maybe TRBD1 (6 bases). Germline CDR1 and CDR2: MDHEN and SYDVKM. The CDR3 consists of 15 residues. V was trimmed by 5 bases and J by 5 bases, leaving 18 bases between them. The DNA of the CDR3 is TGTGCCAGCAGTACTCCCGGACAGTGGGCGTATGGCTACACCTTC. It translates to CASSTPGQWAYGYTF.

The chain is built from TRBV5-6 and TRBJ2-5; TRBD1 agrees at 8 bases. CDR1 and CDR2 from the germline V gene are SGHDT and YYEEEE. This CDR3 has 16 amino acids. V lost 3 bases and J lost 2; bases outside the gene matches: 9. The CDR3 sequence is CASSSPGTGLQETQYF. CDR3 DNA: TGTGCCAGCAGCTCGCCAGGGACAGGTTTACAAGAGACCCAGTACTTC.

The J gene is TRBJ1-1, the V gene TRBV18; 7 nucleotides agree with TRBD1. CDR1 is KGHSH, CDR2 LQKENI, per germline. The CDR3 spans 15 residues. With V trimmed by 3 bases and J by 2 bases, 6 bases remained unmatched. The CDR3 reads CASSPRQGDNTEAFF. DNA of the CDR3: TGTGCCAGCTCACCCAGGCAGGGGGACAACACTGAAGCTTTCTTT.